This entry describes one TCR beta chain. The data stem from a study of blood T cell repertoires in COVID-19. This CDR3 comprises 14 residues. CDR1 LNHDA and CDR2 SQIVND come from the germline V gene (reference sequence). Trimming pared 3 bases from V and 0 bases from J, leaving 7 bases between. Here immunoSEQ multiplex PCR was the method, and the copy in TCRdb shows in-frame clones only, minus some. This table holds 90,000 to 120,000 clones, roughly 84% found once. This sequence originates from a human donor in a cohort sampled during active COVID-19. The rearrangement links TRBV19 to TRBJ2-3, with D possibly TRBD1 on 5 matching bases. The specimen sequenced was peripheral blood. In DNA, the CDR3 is TGTGCCAGTAGTATGAGACAGAGCACAGATACGCAGTATTTT. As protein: CASSMRQSTDTQYF.